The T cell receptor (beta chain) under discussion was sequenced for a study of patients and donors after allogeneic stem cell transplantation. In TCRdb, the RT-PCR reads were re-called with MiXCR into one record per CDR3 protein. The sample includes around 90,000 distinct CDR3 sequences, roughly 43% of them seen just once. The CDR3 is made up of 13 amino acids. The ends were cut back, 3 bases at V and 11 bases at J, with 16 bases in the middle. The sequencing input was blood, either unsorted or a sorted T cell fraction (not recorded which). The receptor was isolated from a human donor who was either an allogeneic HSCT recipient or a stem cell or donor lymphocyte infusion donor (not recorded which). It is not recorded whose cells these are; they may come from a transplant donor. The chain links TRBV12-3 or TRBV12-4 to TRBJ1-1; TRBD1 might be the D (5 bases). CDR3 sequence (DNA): TGTGCCAGCAGTTTTTTCCCTCAGGGTGAGGCTTTCTTT. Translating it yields CASSFFPQGEAFF.